This T cell receptor beta chain is from a study of T-cell reconstitution after alpha-beta-depleted transplantation in children. Preparation of the TCRbeta library used unique molecular identifiers. TCRdb recomputed calls from the PCR reads with MiXCR, one row per CDR3 protein. The table records almost 500,000 distinct CDR3 sequences, roughly a tenth of them present only once. This CDR3 spans 15 amino acids. Trimming pared 4 bases from V and 4 bases from J, leaving 13 bases between. The germline CDR1 and CDR2 sequences are MNHEY and SMNVEV (reference sequence). The sequence came from a child aged 2-9 years with inherited bone marrow failure, due to receive a stem cell transplant. This specimen consisted of PBMCs, obtained before TCRalphabeta/CD19-depleted stem cell transplant. This rearrangement joins TRBV27 to TRBJ2-2, with D unclear. The DNA for the CDR3 is TGTGCCAGCAGTTCAAGGGTCTATGCCACCGGGGAGCTGTTTTTT. Encoded protein: CASSSRVYATGELFF.